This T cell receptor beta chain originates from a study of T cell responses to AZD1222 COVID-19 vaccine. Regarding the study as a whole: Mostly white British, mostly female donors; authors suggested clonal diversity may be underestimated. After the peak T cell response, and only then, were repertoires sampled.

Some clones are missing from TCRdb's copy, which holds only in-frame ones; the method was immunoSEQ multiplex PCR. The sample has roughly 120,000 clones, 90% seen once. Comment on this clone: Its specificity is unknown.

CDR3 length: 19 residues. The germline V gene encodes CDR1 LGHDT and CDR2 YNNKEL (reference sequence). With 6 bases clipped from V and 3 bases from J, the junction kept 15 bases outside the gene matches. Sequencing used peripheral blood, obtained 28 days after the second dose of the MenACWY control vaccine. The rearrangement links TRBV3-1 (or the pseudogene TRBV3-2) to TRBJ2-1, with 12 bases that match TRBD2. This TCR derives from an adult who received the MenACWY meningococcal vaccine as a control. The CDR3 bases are TGTGCCAGCAGACCTAGAACGAGACTAGCGGGGGCCCACTACAATGAGCAGTTCTTC. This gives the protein CASRPRTRLAGAHYNEQFF.